The present TCR beta chain was sequenced within a study of CDR3 diversity in severe acne. CDR1 is KGHDR and CDR2 is SFDVKD in the germline V gene. There are 15 residues in the CDR3. Trimming removed 5 bases from V and 0 bases from J; junction bases left unmatched: 4. TCRdb re-called the PCR reads with MiXCR, one entry per CDR3 protein. The data hold 97,000 or so distinct CDR3 sequences, with under 60% observed a single time. Sequenced input: blood. The chain couples TRBV24-1 to TRBJ1-1; the match to TRBD1 covers 8 bases. The clonotype originates from a male donor with acne. The CDR3 sequence: CATSATDRVNTEAFF. The CDR3, as DNA: TGTGCCACCAGTGCCACGGACAGGGTGAACACTGAAGCTTTCTTT.